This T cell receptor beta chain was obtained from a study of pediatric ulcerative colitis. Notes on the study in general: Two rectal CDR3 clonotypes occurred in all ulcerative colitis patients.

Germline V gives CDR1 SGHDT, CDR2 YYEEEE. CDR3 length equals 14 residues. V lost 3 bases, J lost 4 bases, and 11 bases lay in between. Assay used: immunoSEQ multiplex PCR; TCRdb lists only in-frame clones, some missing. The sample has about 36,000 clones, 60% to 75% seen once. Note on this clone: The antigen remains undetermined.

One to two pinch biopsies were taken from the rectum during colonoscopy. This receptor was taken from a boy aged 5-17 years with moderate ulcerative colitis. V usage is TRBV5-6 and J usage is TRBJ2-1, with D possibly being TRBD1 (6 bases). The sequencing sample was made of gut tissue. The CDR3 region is CASSWGTTYNEQFF. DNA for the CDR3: TGTGCCAGCAGCTGGGGGACAACTTACAATGAGCAGTTCTTC.